Reported below is one TCR beta chain. The data were taken from a study of blood T cell repertoires in COVID-19. Overall study: The United States, Italy and Spain were the sources of the acute and convalescent COVID-19 samples. From T cells, B-cell-depleted T cells, or PBMCs came the material, which was cDNA or gDNA.

Between the trimmed V and J ends, which lost 7 bases and 6 bases, there was a span of 18 bases. This CDR3 is 14 amino acids long. Looked up from germline, CDR1 is MNHNY and CDR2 is SVGAGI (reference sequence). Original methodology: From reference gene primer amplification, estimates of nucleated cell counts were derived. Libraries were prepared by immunoSEQ multiplex PCR; TCRdb keeps only in-frame clonotypes and omits some of them. V, J and clone size reflect that table, while D and trimming were determined from the DNA. The sample yields 15,000 to 20,000 clones, around 85% seen once. The rearrangement joins TRBV6-6 to TRBJ1-2; D is possibly TRBD1 (6 bases). The TCR comes from a man aged 80 or over with acute or convalescent COVID-19. The specimen was peripheral blood. The CDR3 reads CASTPTGNRDGYTF. The CDR3 nucleotides are TGTGCCAGCACCCCAACGGGGAACAGGGATGGCTACACCTTC.